These 20 T cell receptor beta chains originate from one sample sequenced in a study of T cell responses to AZD1222 COVID-19 vaccine. Clones were sequenced by immunoSEQ multiplex PCR, and TCRdb holds only the in-frame ones, with some missing. Of roughly 120,000 clones in the sample, 85% to 90% were seen once. The specimen was peripheral blood, collected 28 days after the second AZD1222 dose. These receptors were taken from an adult who received the AZD1222 COVID-19 vaccine.

The chain couples TRBV6-7 to TRBJ2-5, with TRBD2 matching over 11 bases. TRBV6-7 is assigned to the ORF class and has an uncertain function. The V and J ends lost 2 bases and 1 base, in that order; junction bases with no gene match: 12. This CDR3 comprises 19 residues. CDR3 coding DNA: TGTGCCAGCAGTTACCCTCTGAGGCTAGCGGGGGGCCCCCAAGAGACCCAGTACTTC. Its protein is CASSYPLRLAGGPQETQYF.

This rearrangement joins TRBV5-4 to TRBJ1-2, with D tentatively TRBD1 (6 bases). This CDR3 comprises 15 residues. Trimming pared 4 bases from V and 2 bases from J, leaving 15 bases between. The germline V gene encodes CDR1 SGHNT and CDR2 YYREEE (reference sequence). The CDR3 DNA is TGTGCCAGCAGCCCCGAGACAGGACTAAACTATGGCTACACCTTC. It codes for CASSPETGLNYGYTF.

V and J are TRBV5-1 and TRBJ1-4; D unresolved. CDR3 length: 14 amino acids. The V end lost 4 bases, the J end lost 0 bases, and 7 bases lay between the germline ends. Germline V lookup: CDR1 SGHRS, CDR2 YFSETQ. CDR3 in DNA: TGCGCCAGCAGCCCTACTACAACTAATGAAAAACTGTTTTTT. As protein: CASSPTTTNEKLFF.

CDR3 sequence (DNA): TGTGCCAGCAGCGCAGCAGGGGGCGCGGGCAATCAGCCCCAGCATTTT. The encoded protein is CASSAAGGAGNQPQHF. The rearrangement joins TRBV5-6 to TRBJ1-5; TRBD1 matches 8 bases. V was pared by 4 bases and J by 2 bases, with 8 bases of the junction left unmatched. Germline V gives CDR1 SGHDT, CDR2 YYEEEE. The CDR3 runs to 16 residues.

This chain connects TRBV9 to TRBJ1-5, with D perhaps TRBD1 (6 bases). This CDR3 comprises 15 residues. Germline CDR1 SGDLS, CDR2 YYNGEE. V lost 0 bases to trimming and J lost 12 bases, with 19 bases between them. DNA of the CDR3: TGTGCCAGCAGCGTAGATTCGCAGGGGCGCGGGTTCCAGCATTTT. It yields the protein CASSVDSQGRGFQHF. Full variable domain (missing parts from reference TRBV9 and TRBJ1-5): DSGVTQTPKHLITATGQRVTLRCSPRSGDLSVYWYQQSLDQGLQFLIQYYNGEERAKGNILERFSAQQFPDLHSELNLSSLELGDSALYFCASSVDSQGRGFQHFGDGTRLSIL.

The chain has TRBV18 and TRBJ1-4; D might be TRBD1 (6 bases). Germline V CDR1 and CDR2: KGHSH, LQKENI. This CDR3 region has 13 residues. V lost 2 bases and J lost 6, with 7 bases in between. CDR3: CASSPGGHEKLFF. The CDR3, as DNA: TGTGCCAGCTCACCAGGGGGCCATGAAAAACTGTTTTTT.

The chain has TRBV10-1 and TRBJ1-1, with 8 nucleotides matching TRBD1. The CDR3 runs to 15 residues. Germline V gene sequence: CDR1 WNHNN, CDR2 SYGVQD (reference sequence). The junction had 1 base not matched to a gene; V was cut back by 0 bases and J by 1 base. The CDR3 sequence is CASSESQGANTEAFF. Here the CDR3 DNA reads TGCGCCAGCAGTGAGTCTCAGGGGGCGAACACTGAAGCTTTCTTT.

The rearrangement joins TRBV12-3 or TRBV12-4 to TRBJ2-7; a weak D match, TRBD1 (7 bases). The V end was cut by 10 bases, the J end by 7 bases, with 20 bases between. The CDR3 extends over 13 amino acids. CDR3 residues: CATTAGQLSEQYF. For the CDR3, the DNA is TGTGCCACCACCGCGGGACAGCTTTCGGAGCAGTACTTC.

The rearrangement uses TRBV25-1 and TRBJ1-1; D gene uncertain. Deletions cut 5 bases from V and 0 bases from J, with 13 bases between. This CDR3 is built from 15 residues. The germline gives CDR1 MGHDK, CDR2 SYGVNS. The CDR3 nucleotides are TGTGCCAGCAGTAGCGCGACGGTCATGAACACTGAAGCTTTCTTT. Translation gives CASSSATVMNTEAFF.

The chain has TRBV7-9 and TRBJ2-7, with D hard to call. The CDR3 is 16 residues long. Germline values: CDR1 SEHNR, CDR2 FQNEAQ (reference sequence). The ends were cut back, 4 bases at V and 4 bases at J, with 20 bases in the middle. This CDR3 reads CASSSPLPGLKYEQYF. The CDR3 nucleotides read TGTGCCAGCAGCTCCCCTCTCCCGGGCCTTAAATACGAGCAGTACTTC.

The rearrangement links TRBV18 to TRBJ2-1, with TRBD2 identical over 8 bases. The germline V gene encodes CDR1 KGHSH and CDR2 LQKENI. The CDR3 loop spans 14 amino acids. J was trimmed by 7 bases and V by 8 bases; bases with no gene match: 10. CDR3 in amino acids: CASRLSGAQNEQFF. CDR3 DNA: TGTGCCAGCCGACTTAGCGGGGCACAGAATGAGCAGTTCTTC.

V is TRBV5-6 and J is TRBJ2-7; D is ambiguous. Between the trimmed V and J ends, which lost 1 base and 0 bases, there was a span of 5 bases. The CDR3 has 13 residues. Germline CDR1 and CDR2: SGHDT and YYEEEE. CDR3 sequence: CASSLRGSYEQYF. The CDR3 nucleotides are TGTGCCAGCAGCTTGCGTGGCTCCTACGAGCAGTACTTC.

The V and J genes are TRBV6-5 and TRBJ1-4, with TRBD1 as a possible D gene (6 bases). Germline V gene sequence: CDR1 MNHEY, CDR2 SVGAGI. Trimming left V 8 bases short and J 0 bases short, with 10 bases between. The CDR3 runs 14 residues. The CDR3 bases are TGTGCCAGCCAGCGGACAGCAACTAATGAAAAACTGTTTTTT. It encodes CASQRTATNEKLFF.

This clone appeared a few times. The chain is built from TRBV19 and TRBJ1-1, with D perhaps matching TRBD1 (6 bases). The CDR3 covers 12 residues. Trimming pared 7 bases from V and 8 bases from J, leaving 14 bases between. Germline V gives CDR1 LNHDA, CDR2 SQIVND (reference sequence). Here the CDR3 DNA reads TGTGCCAGTAAGGTCGGGGGCGCGGAAGCTTTCTTT. Amino acid sequence: CASKVGGAEAFF.

The chain has TRBV30 and TRBJ2-7, with D unclear. This CDR3 has 12 amino acids. Between the trimmed V and J ends, which lost 0 bases and 4 bases, there was a span of 7 bases. CDR1 GTSNPN and CDR2 SVGIG come from the germline V gene (reference sequence). This CDR3 is CAWSVQGYEQYF. CDR3 bases: TGTGCCTGGAGTGTACAAGGGTACGAGCAGTACTTC.

The sample holds a few counts of this clone. The CDR3 bases are TGTGCCAGTAGTACGGAAGAGGGTCAGCCCCAGCATTTT. It is translated as CASSTEEGQPQHF. This chain uses TRBV19 with TRBJ1-5; D remains unclear. The CDR3 is 13 residues long. V lost 4 bases to trimming and J lost 6 bases, with 10 bases between them. Germline values: CDR1 LNHDA, CDR2 SQIVND (reference sequence).

The chain employs TRBV28 and TRBJ2-7; maybe TRBD1 (6 bases). The V end was cut by 6 bases, the J end by 4 bases, with 16 bases between. Germline V gene lookup returns CDR1 MDHEN and CDR2 SYDVKM. The CDR3 length is 14 residues. The CDR3 DNA reads as TGTGCCAGCAGGAGACAGGTTGGGGAATACGAGCAGTACTTC. This codes for CASRRQVGEYEQYF.

V and J are TRBV9 and TRBJ1-6; 10 bases align to TRBD1. The CDR3 is 14 amino acids. CDR1 and CDR2 (germline): SGDLS, YYNGEE. V was clipped by 5 bases and J by 10 bases; unmatched bases: 6. In DNA form, the CDR3 reads TGTGCCAGCAGTCCCGGGACAGGGGACTCACCCCTCCACTTT. Translating gives CASSPGTGDSPLHF.

The chain joins TRBV15 to TRBJ1-5, with D possibly matching TRBD1 (5 bases). Trimming cost V 1 base and J 7 bases, with 14 bases left between them. The V gene's germline CDR1 is LNHNV and CDR2 YYDKDF (reference sequence). The CDR3 loop spans 15 amino acids. CDR3 amino acids: CATSRAKGSGQPQHF. In nucleotides, the CDR3 is TGTGCCACCAGCAGAGCCAAGGGGTCAGGGCAGCCCCAGCATTTT.

This chain links TRBV6-2 or TRBV6-3 with TRBJ1-1; TRBD1 aligns across 7 bases. Germline assignment: CDR1 MNHEY and CDR2 SVGEGT. This CDR3 has 14 amino acids. V trimming: 2 bases; J trimming: 1 base; junction bases outside the gene matches: 1. The CDR3 nucleotides are TGTGCCAGCAGTTACCGACAGGGGAACACTGAAGCTTTCTTT. Its protein product is CASSYRQGNTEAFF.